The TCR beta chain under discussion was sequenced for a study of blood T cells in healthy people across ages. Per the germline V gene, CDR1 is SEHNR and CDR2 is FQNEAQ (reference sequence). This CDR3 is built from 14 residues. The J segment lost 3 bases and the V segment lost 7 bases, leaving 5 bases of the junction unmatched. Together with a sample-barcoded 5' primer, a J-beta primer mix was included in a second PCR lasting about 6 to 11 cycles. Via MiXCR, TCRdb re-called the 5' RACE reads, giving one row per CDR3 protein. The sample contains over 700,000 distinct CDR3 sequences, 20% to 30% of which appear only once. The sample also formed part of further work on T cells of mothers and their children. That paper states: For related and unrelated pairs alike, thymic selection shapes TCR recombination output similarly.

The clonotype comes from a boy aged 5-17 years in good health. Sample: blood. The chain couples TRBV7-9 to TRBJ2-3, with 9 bases fitting TRBD1. The CDR3 nucleotides read TGTGCCAGCATCCGGACAGGGGAGACAGATACGCAGTATTTT. This sequence encodes CASIRTGETDTQYF.